The clone carrying this T cell receptor beta chain was recorded only once. Generated by immunoSEQ multiplex PCR, the TCRdb table keeps only in-frame clones and is missing some. Among some 13,000 clones listed, less than 90% were seen once. The data were taken from a study of T cells in narcolepsy. The CDR3 extends over 14 amino acids. Between the trimmed V and J ends, which lost 0 bases and 2 bases, there was a span of 11 bases. Germline V gene data show CDR1 as SQVTM and CDR2 as ANQGSEA. The chain carries TRBV29-1 and TRBJ2-7; D remains ambiguous. Material for sequencing was CD45RA- memory CD4+ T cells from PBMCs. The TCR originated in a human donor with narcolepsy. CDR3 DNA sequence: TGCAGCGTTGAAGATCCACTGACTGCCTACGAGCAGTACTTC. Amino acids: CSVEDPLTAYEQYF.